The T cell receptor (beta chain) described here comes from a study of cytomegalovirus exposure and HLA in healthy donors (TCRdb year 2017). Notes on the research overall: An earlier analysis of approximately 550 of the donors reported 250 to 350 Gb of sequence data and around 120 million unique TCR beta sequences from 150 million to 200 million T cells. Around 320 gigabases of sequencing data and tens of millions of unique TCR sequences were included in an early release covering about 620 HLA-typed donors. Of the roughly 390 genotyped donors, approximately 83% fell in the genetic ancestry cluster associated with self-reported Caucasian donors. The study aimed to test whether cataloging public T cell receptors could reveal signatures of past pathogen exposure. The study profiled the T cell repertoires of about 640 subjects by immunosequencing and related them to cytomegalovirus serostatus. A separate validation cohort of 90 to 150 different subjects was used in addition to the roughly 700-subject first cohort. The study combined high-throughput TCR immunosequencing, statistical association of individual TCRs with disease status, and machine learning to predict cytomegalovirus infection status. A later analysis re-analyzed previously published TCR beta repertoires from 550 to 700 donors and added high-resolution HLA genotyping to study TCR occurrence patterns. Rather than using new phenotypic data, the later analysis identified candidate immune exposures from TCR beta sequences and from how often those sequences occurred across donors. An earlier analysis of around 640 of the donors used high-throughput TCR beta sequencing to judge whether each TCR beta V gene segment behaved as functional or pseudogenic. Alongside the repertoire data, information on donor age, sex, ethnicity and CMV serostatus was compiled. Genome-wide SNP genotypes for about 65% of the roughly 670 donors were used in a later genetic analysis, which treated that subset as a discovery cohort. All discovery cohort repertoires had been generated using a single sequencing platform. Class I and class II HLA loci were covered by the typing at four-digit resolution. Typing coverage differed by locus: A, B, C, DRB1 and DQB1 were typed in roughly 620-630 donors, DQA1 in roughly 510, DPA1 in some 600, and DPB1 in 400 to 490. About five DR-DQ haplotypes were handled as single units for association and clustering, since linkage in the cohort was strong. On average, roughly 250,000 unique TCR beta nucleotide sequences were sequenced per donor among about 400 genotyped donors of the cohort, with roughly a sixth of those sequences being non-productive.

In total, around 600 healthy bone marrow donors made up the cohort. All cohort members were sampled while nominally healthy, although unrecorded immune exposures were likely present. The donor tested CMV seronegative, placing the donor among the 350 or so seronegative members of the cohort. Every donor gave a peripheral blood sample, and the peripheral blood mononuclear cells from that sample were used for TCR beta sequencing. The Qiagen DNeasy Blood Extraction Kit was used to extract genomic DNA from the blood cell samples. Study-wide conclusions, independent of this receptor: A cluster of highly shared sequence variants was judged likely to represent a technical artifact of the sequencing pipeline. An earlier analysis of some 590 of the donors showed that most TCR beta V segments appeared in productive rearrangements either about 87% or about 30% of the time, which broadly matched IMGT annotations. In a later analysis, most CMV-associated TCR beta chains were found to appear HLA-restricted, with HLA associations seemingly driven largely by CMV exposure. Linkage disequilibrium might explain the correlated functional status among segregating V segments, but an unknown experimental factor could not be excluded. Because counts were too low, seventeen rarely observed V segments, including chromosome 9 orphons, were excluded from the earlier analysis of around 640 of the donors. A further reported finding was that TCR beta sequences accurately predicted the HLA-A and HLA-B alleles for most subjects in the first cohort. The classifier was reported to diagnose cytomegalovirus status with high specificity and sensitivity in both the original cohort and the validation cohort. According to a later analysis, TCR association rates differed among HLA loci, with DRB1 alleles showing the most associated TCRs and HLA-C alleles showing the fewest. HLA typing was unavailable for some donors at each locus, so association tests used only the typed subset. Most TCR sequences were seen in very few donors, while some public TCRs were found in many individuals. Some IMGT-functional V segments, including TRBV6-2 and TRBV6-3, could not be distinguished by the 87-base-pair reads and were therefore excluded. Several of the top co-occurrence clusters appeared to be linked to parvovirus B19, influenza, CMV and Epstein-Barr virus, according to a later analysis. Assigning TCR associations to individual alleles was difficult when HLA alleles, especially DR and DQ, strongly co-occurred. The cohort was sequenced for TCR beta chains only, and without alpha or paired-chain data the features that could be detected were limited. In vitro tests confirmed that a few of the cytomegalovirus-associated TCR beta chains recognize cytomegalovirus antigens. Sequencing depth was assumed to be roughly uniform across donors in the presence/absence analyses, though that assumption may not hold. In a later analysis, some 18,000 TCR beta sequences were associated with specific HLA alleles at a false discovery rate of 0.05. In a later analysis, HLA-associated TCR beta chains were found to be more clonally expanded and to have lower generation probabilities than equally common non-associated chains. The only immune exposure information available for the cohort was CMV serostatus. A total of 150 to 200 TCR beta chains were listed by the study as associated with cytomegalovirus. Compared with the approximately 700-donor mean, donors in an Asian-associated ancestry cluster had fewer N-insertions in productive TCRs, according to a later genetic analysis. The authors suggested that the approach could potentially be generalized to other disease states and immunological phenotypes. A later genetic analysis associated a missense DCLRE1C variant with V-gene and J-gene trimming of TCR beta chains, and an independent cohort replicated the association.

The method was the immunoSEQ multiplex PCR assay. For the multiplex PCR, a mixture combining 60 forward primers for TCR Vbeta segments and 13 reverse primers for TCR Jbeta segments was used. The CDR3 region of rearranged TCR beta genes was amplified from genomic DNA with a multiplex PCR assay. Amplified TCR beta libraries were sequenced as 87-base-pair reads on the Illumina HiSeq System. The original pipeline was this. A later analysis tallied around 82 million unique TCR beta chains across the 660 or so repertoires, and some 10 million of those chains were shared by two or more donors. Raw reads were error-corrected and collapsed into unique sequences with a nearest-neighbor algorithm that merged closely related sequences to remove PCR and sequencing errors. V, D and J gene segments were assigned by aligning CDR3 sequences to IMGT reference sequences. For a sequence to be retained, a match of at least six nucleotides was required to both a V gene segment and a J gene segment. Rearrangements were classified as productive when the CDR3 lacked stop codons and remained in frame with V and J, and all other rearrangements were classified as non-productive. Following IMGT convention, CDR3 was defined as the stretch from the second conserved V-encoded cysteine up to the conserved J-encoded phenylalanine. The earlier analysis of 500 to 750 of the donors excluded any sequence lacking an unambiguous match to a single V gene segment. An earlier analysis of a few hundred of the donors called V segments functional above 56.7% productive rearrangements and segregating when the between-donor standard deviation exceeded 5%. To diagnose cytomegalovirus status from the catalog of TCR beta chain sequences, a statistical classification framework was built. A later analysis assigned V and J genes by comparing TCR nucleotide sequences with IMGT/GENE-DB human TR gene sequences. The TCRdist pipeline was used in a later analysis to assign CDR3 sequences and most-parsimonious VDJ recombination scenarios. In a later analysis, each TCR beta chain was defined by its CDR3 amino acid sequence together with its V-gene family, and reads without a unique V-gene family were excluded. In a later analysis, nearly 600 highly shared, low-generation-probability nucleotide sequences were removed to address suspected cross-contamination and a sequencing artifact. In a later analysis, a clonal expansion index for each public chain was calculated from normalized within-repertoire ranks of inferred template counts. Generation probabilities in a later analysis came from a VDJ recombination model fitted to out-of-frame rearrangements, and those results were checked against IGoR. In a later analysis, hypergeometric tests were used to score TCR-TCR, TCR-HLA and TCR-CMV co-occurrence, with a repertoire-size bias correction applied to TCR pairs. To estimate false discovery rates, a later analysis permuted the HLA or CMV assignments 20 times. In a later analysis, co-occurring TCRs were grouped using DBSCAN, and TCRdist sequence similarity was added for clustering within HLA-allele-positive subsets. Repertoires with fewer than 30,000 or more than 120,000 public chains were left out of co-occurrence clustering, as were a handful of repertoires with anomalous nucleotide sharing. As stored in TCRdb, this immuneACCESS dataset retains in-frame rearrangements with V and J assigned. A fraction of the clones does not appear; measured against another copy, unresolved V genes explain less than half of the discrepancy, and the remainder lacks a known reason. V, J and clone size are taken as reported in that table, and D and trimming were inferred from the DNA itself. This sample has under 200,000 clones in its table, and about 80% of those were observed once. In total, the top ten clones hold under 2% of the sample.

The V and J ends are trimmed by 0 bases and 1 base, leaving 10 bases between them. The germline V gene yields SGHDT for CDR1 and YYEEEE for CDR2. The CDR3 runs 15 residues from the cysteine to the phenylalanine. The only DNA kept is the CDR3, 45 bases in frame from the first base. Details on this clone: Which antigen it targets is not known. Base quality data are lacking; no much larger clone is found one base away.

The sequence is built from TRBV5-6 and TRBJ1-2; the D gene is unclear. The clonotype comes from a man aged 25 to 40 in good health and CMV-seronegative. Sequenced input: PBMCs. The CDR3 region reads CASSLVGGGNYGYTF. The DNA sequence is TGTGCCAGCAGCTTGGTGGGCGGAGGTAACTATGGCTACACCTTC.